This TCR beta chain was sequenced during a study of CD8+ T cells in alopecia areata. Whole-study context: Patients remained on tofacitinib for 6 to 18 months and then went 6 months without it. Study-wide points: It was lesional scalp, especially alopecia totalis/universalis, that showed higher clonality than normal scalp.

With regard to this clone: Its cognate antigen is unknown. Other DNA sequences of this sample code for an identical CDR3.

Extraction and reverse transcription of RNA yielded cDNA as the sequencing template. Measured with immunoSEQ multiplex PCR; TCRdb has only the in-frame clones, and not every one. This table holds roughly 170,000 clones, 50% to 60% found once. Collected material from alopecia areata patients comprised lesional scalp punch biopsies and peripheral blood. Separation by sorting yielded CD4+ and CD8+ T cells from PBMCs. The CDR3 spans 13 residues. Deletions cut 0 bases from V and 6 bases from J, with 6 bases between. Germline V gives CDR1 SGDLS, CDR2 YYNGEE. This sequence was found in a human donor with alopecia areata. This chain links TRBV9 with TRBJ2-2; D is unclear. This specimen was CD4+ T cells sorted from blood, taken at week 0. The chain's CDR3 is CASSVDRAGELFF. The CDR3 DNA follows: TGTGCCAGCAGCGTAGACCGCGCCGGGGAGCTGTTTTTT.